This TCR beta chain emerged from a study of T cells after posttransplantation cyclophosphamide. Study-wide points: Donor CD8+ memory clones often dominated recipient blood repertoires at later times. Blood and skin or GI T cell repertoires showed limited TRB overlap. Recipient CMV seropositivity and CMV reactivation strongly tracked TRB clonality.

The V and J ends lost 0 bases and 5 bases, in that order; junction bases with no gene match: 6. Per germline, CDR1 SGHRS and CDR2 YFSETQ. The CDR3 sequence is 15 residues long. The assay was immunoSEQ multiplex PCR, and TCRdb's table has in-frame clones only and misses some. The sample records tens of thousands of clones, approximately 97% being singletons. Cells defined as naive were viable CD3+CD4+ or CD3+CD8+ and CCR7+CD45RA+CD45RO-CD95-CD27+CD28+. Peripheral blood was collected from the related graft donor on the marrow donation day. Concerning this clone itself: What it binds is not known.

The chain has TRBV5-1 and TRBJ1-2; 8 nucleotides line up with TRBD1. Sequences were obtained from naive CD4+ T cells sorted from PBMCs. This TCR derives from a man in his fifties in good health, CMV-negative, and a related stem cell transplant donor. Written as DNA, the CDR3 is TGCGCCAGCAGCTTGGAGGCCCAGGGGGCTTATGGCTACACCTTC. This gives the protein CASSLEAQGAYGYTF.